This paragraph reports one T cell receptor beta chain. Its antigen is unknown. A read error may account for a junction end that differs from germline. TCRdb ran MiXCR on the 5' RACE reads and lists one entry per CDR3 protein. This table holds 200,000 to 250,000 distinct CDR3 sequences, approximately 11% found once. This specimen comes from a study of CD8 T cells in ankylosing spondylitis. Study conclusions and caveats: Characteristic, it appeared, of ankylosing spondylitis blood was a TCR beta motif of roughly 8 highly homologous variants. As reported, disease-linked clones showed significant enrichment in matched ankylosing spondylitis synovial fluid.

The length of the CDR3 is 15 residues. The germline CDR1 and CDR2 sequences are DFQATT and SNEGSKA (reference sequence). The rearrangement links TRBV20-1 to TRBJ2-5; 8 bases align to TRBD2. Sample: blood, either unsorted or a sorted T cell fraction (not recorded which). The origin of this receptor is a male donor with ankylosing spondylitis or in good health (not recorded which). The CDR3 spells CSASTSSGSLETQYF. As DNA, the CDR3 is TGTAGTGCTAGTACGAGCAGCGGGAGCTTGGAGACCCAGTACTTC.